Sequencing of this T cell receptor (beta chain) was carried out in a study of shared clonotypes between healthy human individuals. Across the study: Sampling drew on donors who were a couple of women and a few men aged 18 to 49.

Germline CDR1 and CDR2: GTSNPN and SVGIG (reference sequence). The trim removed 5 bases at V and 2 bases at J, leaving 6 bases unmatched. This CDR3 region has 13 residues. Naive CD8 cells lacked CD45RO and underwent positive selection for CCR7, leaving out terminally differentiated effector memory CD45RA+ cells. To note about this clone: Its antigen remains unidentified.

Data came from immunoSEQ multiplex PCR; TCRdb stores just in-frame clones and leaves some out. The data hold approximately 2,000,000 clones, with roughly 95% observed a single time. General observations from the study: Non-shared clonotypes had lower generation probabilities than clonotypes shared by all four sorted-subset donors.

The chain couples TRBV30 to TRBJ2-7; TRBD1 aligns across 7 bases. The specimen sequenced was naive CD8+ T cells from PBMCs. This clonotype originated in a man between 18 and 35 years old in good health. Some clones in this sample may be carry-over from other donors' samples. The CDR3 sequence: CAWEQGTAYEQYF. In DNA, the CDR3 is TGTGCCTGGGAGCAGGGGACAGCCTACGAGCAGTACTTC.